This is a list of T cell receptor beta chains from one sample in a study of vaccination and CD4 T cells after COVID-19. Antigen specificity for these receptors is unknown. Each CDR3 protein is one row after TCRdb ran MiXCR on the PCR reads. This repertoire shows tens of thousands of distinct CDR3 sequences, 60% to 75% found once; its top ten account for around 8.9%. Sequencing input: CD4+ T cells from blood, cultured in vitro. These receptors were taken from a human donor who had recovered from COVID-19. The CDR3 runs from the conserved cysteine through the conserved F or W. Fields, in order: clone size, V gene, D gene, J gene, CDR3 protein, CDR3 DNA. D genes are given only for firm matches. Some rows mark clone size as missing; the rest say once, few, many or name a class of expanded clone.

size: few; V: TRBV20-1; D: -; J: TRBJ1-4; CDR3: CSARWGANEKLFF; DNA: TGCAGTGCTAGGTGGGGGGCCAATGAAAAACTGTTTTTT
size: -; V: TRBV6-2/TRBV6-3; D: -; J: TRBJ1-1; CDR3: CASSYGVGTEAFF; DNA: TGTGCCAGCAGTTATGGGGTGGGCACTGAAGCTTTCTTT
size: -; V: TRBV28; D: -; J: TRBJ1-3; CDR3: CASSFSFRTSSGNTIYF; DNA: TGTGCCAGCAGTTTTTCGTTCAGGACGAGCTCTGGAAACACCATATATTTT
size: once; V: TRBV2; D: -; J: TRBJ1-2; CDR3: CASSEISGVYGYTF; DNA: TGTGCCAGCAGTGAAATTTCCGGGGTCTATGGCTACACCTTC
size: -; V: TRBV20-1; D: -; J: TRBJ2-1; CDR3: CSARTSLGGSNEQFF; DNA: TGCAGTGCTAGAACCAGCCTTGGTGGCTCCAATGAGCAGTTCTTC
size: -; V: TRBV7-9; D: -; J: TRBJ2-6; CDR3: CASSSSGANVLTF; DNA: TGTGCCAGCAGCTCCTCCGGGGCCAACGTCCTGACTTTC
size: few; V: TRBV20-1; D: -; J: TRBJ1-5; CDR3: CSAFQGRGNQPQHF; DNA: TGCAGTGCTTTCCAGGGAAGGGGCAATCAGCCCCAGCATTTT
size: -; V: TRBV20-1; D: -; J: TRBJ1-5; CDR3: CSARPAEHQPQHF; DNA: TGCAGTGCTAGACCGGCAGAGCACCAGCCCCAGCATTTT
size: -; V: TRBV15; D: TRBD1; J: TRBJ1-5; CDR3: CATSRNRGQTGNQPQHF; DNA: TGTGCCACCAGCAGAAACAGGGGGCAGACGGGAAATCAGCCCCAGCATTTT
size: -; V: TRBV29-1; D: -; J: TRBJ1-2; CDR3: CSVAIGGSYGYTF; DNA: TGCAGCGTTGCTATAGGGGGTAGCTATGGCTACACCTTC
size: -; V: TRBV24-1; D: -; J: TRBJ1-5; CDR3: CATSDPTVSNQPQHF; DNA: TGTGCCACCAGTGATCCTACAGTTAGCAATCAGCCCCAGCATTTT
size: few; V: TRBV7-2; D: TRBD2; J: TRBJ2-2; CDR3: CASSLVPLAGVTGELFF; DNA: TGTGCCAGCAGCTTAGTCCCGCTAGCGGGAGTCACCGGGGAGCTGTTTTTT
size: few; V: TRBV6-1; D: TRBD1; J: TRBJ1-5; CDR3: CASSVGQGNQPQHF; DNA: TGTGCCAGCAGTGTGGGACAGGGTAATCAGCCCCAGCATTTT
size: medium-sized; V: TRBV7-2; D: TRBD2; J: TRBJ2-5; CDR3: CASMGGSGVRGTQYF; DNA: TGTGCCAGCATGGGGGGGAGTGGGGTCCGGGGGACCCAGTACTTC
size: -; V: TRBV30; D: -; J: TRBJ2-3; CDR3: CAWSPTGPLDTQYF; DNA: TGTGCCTGGAGTCCCACGGGGCCCCTAGATACGCAGTATTTT
size: -; V: TRBV27; D: -; J: TRBJ1-5; CDR3: CASSSLAGNRGNQPQHF; DNA: TGTGCCAGCAGTTCCCTCGCGGGGAACCGGGGCAATCAGCCCCAGCATTTT
size: few; V: TRBV7-3; D: -; J: TRBJ1-2; CDR3: CASSPREGLGGYTF; DNA: TGTGCCAGCAGCCCCCGGGAGGGGCTAGGTGGCTACACCTTC
size: once; V: TRBV6-2/TRBV6-3; D: -; J: TRBJ1-1; CDR3: CASSSGGAEAFF; DNA: TGTGCCAGCAGTTCGGGAGGGGCTGAAGCTTTCTTT
size: -; V: TRBV7-8; D: -; J: TRBJ1-5; CDR3: CASSLGRYDQPQHF; DNA: TGTGCCAGCAGCTTAGGCAGGTACGACCAGCCCCAGCATTTT
size: -; V: TRBV7-2; D: TRBD2; J: TRBJ2-1; CDR3: CASSPTTSGLFTEQFF; DNA: TGTGCCAGCAGCCCAACGACTAGCGGGCTATTCACTGAGCAGTTCTTC
size: -; V: TRBV28; D: TRBD1; J: TRBJ1-2; CDR3: CASTTPTGTGIYGYTF; DNA: TGTGCCAGCACTACGCCGACCGGGACAGGGATCTATGGCTACACCTTC
size: few; V: TRBV7-6; D: -; J: TRBJ2-7; CDR3: CASSPQGPAGSKQYF; DNA: TGTGCCAGCAGCCCGCAGGGACCTGCCGGCTCGAAGCAGTACTTC
size: -; V: TRBV20-1; D: -; J: TRBJ2-3; CDR3: CSAPGRTSTDTQYF; DNA: TGCAGTGCCCCCGGGAGAACTAGCACAGATACGCAGTATTTT
size: -; V: TRBV28; D: -; J: TRBJ1-2; CDR3: CASSLWTVRRGYTF; DNA: TGTGCCAGCAGTTTATGGACAGTTAGGAGGGGCTACACCTTC
size: -; V: TRBV7-2; D: TRBD1; J: TRBJ1-3; CDR3: CASSPGQGRSRNTIYF; DNA: TGTGCCAGCAGCCCCGGACAGGGGAGGTCAAGAAACACCATATATTTT
size: -; V: TRBV30; D: -; J: TRBJ2-7; CDR3: CAGTGTGTYEQYF; DNA: TGTGCCGGGACCGGGACGGGGACCTACGAGCAGTACTTC
size: -; V: TRBV6-2/TRBV6-3; D: TRBD1; J: TRBJ1-1; CDR3: CASRYHGTVNTEAFF; DNA: TGTGCCAGCAGATATCACGGGACAGTGAACACTGAAGCTTTCTTT
size: -; V: TRBV2; D: -; J: TRBJ1-1; CDR3: CASTQQGGIGAEAFF; DNA: TGTGCCAGCACCCAACAGGGAGGTATTGGCGCTGAAGCTTTCTTT
size: -; V: TRBV20-1; D: -; J: TRBJ1-4; CDR3: CSARDRSGGSGNEKLFF; DNA: TGCAGTGCTAGAGATAGGAGCGGGGGGTCGGGTAATGAAAAACTGTTTTTT
size: -; V: TRBV18; D: -; J: TRBJ1-1; CDR3: CASSPNGIRNTEAFF; DNA: TGTGCCAGCTCACCTAATGGGATACGGAACACTGAGGCTTTCTTT
size: -; V: TRBV19; D: -; J: TRBJ1-5; CDR3: CASSVRQRGQPQHF; DNA: TGTGCCAGTAGTGTCAGACAGAGGGGTCAGCCCCAGCATTTT
size: -; V: TRBV20-1; D: -; J: TRBJ1-5; CDR3: CSARWTSNQPQHF; DNA: TGCAGTGCTAGATGGACTAGCAATCAGCCCCAGCATTTT
size: -; V: TRBV18; D: -; J: TRBJ2-7; CDR3: CASSPPQGEPSSYEQYF; DNA: TGTGCCAGCTCACCCCCCCAAGGGGAACCCTCCTCCTACGAGCAGTACTTC
size: -; V: TRBV5-1; D: -; J: TRBJ2-3; CDR3: CASSLTSLGDTQYF; DNA: TGCGCCAGCAGCTTGACCTCGTTGGGAGATACGCAGTATTTT
size: few; V: TRBV20-1; D: -; J: TRBJ1-5; CDR3: CSVVKPRGNQPQHF; DNA: TGCAGTGTAGTCAAGCCGCGTGGCAATCAGCCCCAGCATTTT
size: -; V: TRBV20-1; D: -; J: TRBJ2-7; CDR3: CSAPLGKRSLVREQYF; DNA: TGCAGTGCCCCCCTAGGGAAGCGGAGCTTGGTTAGGGAGCAGTACTTC
size: -; V: TRBV7-8; D: -; J: TRBJ1-5; CDR3: CASSPDRLPDQPQHF; DNA: TGTGCCAGCAGCCCCGACCGGCTCCCGGATCAGCCCCAGCATTTT
size: -; V: TRBV10-3; D: TRBD1; J: TRBJ2-7; CDR3: CAISGTGNLYEQYF; DNA: TGTGCCATCAGTGGGACAGGGAACCTCTACGAGCAGTACTTC
size: -; V: TRBV4-3; D: -; J: TRBJ1-2; CDR3: CASSHPGALSDYTF; DNA: TGCGCCAGCAGCCACCCGGGGGCGTTATCGGACTACACCTTC
size: once; V: TRBV20-1; D: TRBD2; J: TRBJ2-7; CDR3: CSARDPSSGSYEQYF; DNA: TGCAGTGCTAGAGATCCGAGTAGCGGGAGCTACGAGCAGTACTTC
size: -; V: TRBV7-6; D: TRBD1; J: TRBJ1-1; CDR3: CASSPRRGRGTEAFF; DNA: TGTGCCAGCAGCCCGAGGAGGGGGCGAGGGACTGAAGCTTTCTTT
size: -; V: TRBV19; D: TRBD2; J: TRBJ2-7; CDR3: CASSLGLAGSTQYF; DNA: TGTGCCAGTAGTTTGGGACTAGCGGGGTCGACGCAGTACTTC
size: few; V: TRBV6-2/TRBV6-3; D: TRBD1; J: TRBJ1-5; CDR3: CASSAGGAGNQPQHF; DNA: TGTGCCAGCAGCGCAGGGGGGGCGGGCAATCAGCCCCAGCATTTT
size: -; V: TRBV28; D: -; J: TRBJ1-1; CDR3: CASNLPDGPSGAFF; DNA: TGTGCCAGCAATCTCCCGGACGGACCCTCGGGGGCTTTCTTT
size: -; V: TRBV30; D: TRBD1; J: TRBJ1-5; CDR3: CAWSPTDRGLYSNQPQHF; DNA: TGTGCCTGGAGTCCCACGGACAGGGGCTTGTATAGCAATCAGCCCCAGCATTTT
size: -; V: TRBV27; D: -; J: TRBJ2-1; CDR3: CASSFLASSYNEQFF; DNA: TGTGCCAGCAGTTTCCTAGCGAGCTCCTACAATGAGCAGTTCTTC
size: -; V: TRBV9; D: -; J: TRBJ2-7; CDR3: CASSGSRGSSEQYF; DNA: TGTGCCAGCAGCGGGAGTAGGGGAAGTAGCGAGCAGTACTTC